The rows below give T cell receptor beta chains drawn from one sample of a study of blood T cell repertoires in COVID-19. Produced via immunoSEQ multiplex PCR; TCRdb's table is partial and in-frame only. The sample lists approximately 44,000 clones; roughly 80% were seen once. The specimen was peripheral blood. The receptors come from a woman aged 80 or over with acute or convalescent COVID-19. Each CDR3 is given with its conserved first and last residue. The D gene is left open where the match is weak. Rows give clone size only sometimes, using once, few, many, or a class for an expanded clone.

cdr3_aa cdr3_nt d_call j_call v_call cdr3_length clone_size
CASSQDGPRDRGSKNIQYF TGCGCCAGCAGCCAAGATGGTCCCCGGGACAGGGGTAGCAAAAACATTCAGTACTTC TRBD1 TRBJ2-4 TRBV4-1 19 few
CASRPGQTSYNEQFF TGTGCCAGCAGGCCTGGACAGACCTCCTACAATGAGCAGTTCTTC - TRBJ2-1 TRBV2 15 -
CASSLQYSTEAFF TGTGCCAGCAGCCTCCAATATAGCACTGAAGCTTTCTTT - TRBJ1-1 TRBV3-1/TRBV3-2 13 -
CAISPGGSYEQYF TGTGCCATCAGCCCCGGAGGGTCCTACGAGCAGTACTTC - TRBJ2-7 TRBV10-3 13 once
CASSLDSPNQPQHF TGTGCCAGCAGCTTAGACAGCCCCAATCAGCCCCAGCATTTT - TRBJ1-5 TRBV7-9 14 few
CASSARVGNQPQHF TGTGCCAGCAGTGCCAGGGTTGGCAATCAGCCCCAGCATTTT - TRBJ1-5 TRBV6-4 14 -
CASSNIRGASYTEAFF TGTGCCAGCAGTAACATACGTGGGGCATCATACACTGAAGCTTTCTTT - TRBJ1-1 TRBV3-1/TRBV3-2 16 -
CASSVGDRVDNEQFF TGCGCCAGCAGTGTGGGGGACAGGGTTGACAATGAGCAGTTCTTC TRBD1 TRBJ2-1 TRBV10-1 15 -
CASSKVGQEHTEAFF TGTGCCAGCAGCAAAGTGGGCCAAGAACATACTGAAGCTTTCTTT - TRBJ1-1 TRBV21-1 15 -
CASSLGGSSPLHF TGTGCCAGCAGTTTAGGAGGGAGTTCACCCCTCCACTTT - TRBJ1-6 TRBV12-3/TRBV12-4 13 -
CASRATGTSGNNEQFF TGTGCCAGCAGAGCTACAGGGACTAGCGGGAATAATGAGCAGTTCTTC TRBD2 TRBJ2-1 TRBV2 16 -
CASSLNTMNTEAFF TGTGCCAGCAGTTTAAACACCATGAACACTGAAGCTTTCTTT - TRBJ1-1 TRBV28 14 -
CASSLDRGLTDTQYF TGTGCCAGCAGCTTAGACAGGGGGCTGACAGATACGCAGTATTTT TRBD1 TRBJ2-3 TRBV7-9 15 -
CASSRKGGAEQYF TGTGCCAGCAGCCGGAAGGGGGGGGCCGAGCAGTACTTC - TRBJ2-7 TRBV5-6 13 -
CASSVALAGNTDTQYF TGTGCCAGCAGCGTAGCTCTAGCGGGAAACACAGATACGCAGTATTTT TRBD2 TRBJ2-3 TRBV9 16 -
CASSRDTLSYEQYF TGTGCCAGTAGTCGGGACACCCTCTCCTACGAGCAGTACTTC - TRBJ2-7 TRBV19 14 few
CASSIGGGGPETQYF TGTGCCAGTAGTATAGGTGGGGGGGGGCCCGAGACCCAGTACTTC - TRBJ2-5 TRBV19 15 -
CSVEEGRYEQYF TGCAGCGTTGAAGAGGGGAGGTACGAGCAGTACTTC - TRBJ2-7 TRBV29-1 12 many
CASSLRQTLHNEQFF TGTGCCAGCAGCCTTAGACAGACTTTACACAATGAGCAGTTCTTC - TRBJ2-1 TRBV6-5 15 -
CASSSKSDGGYEQYF TGTGCCAGCAGCTCCAAATCCGACGGGGGGTACGAGCAGTACTTC TRBD2 TRBJ2-7 TRBV5-4 15 once
CASSKVAGGPGNEQFF TGTGCCAGCAGTAAGGTAGCGGGAGGGCCGGGTAATGAGCAGTTCTTC TRBD2 TRBJ2-1 TRBV6-2/TRBV6-3 16 -
CASSYSGRAYGYTF TGTGCCAGCAGTTACTCCGGCAGGGCCTATGGCTACACCTTC - TRBJ1-2 TRBV6-5 14 -